Shown below are 30 T cell receptor beta chains from a single sample sequenced in a study of cytomegalovirus exposure and HLA in healthy donors. Researchers ran the PCR with 60 Vbeta and 13 Jbeta primers. This table comes from immunoSEQ multiplex PCR, and its TCRdb copy is limited to in-frame clones, with some not included. The profile shows about 67,000 clones, 85% to 90% of them singletons. The source material was PBMCs. The receptors come from a woman aged 30 to 39 in good health and CMV-seropositive.

By share of the sample, this clone is medium-sized. V gene TRBV4-2 combines with J gene TRBJ2-1, with TRBD2 as a possible D gene (6 bases). The V gene lost 0 bases and the J gene lost 3 bases, with 12 bases spanning the gap. This CDR3 has 16 amino acids. Looked up from germline, CDR1 is LGHNA and CDR2 is YNFKEQ. The CDR3: CASSQEASEVYNEQFF. The CDR3, as DNA: TGTGCCAGCAGCCAAGAGGCTAGCGAGGTCTACAATGAGCAGTTCTTC.

The chain is built from TRBV6-4 and TRBJ2-6; TRBD1 agrees at 11 bases. This CDR3 has 20 amino acids. Unmatched junction bases numbered 14, after V lost 4 bases and J lost 3 bases. Germline CDR1 is MRHNA and CDR2 is SNTAGT. The CDR3 coding sequence is TGTGCCAGCAGTGGGCCAGTAGGGACAGGGGGGAAGGGTGGGGCCAACGTCCTGACTTTC. Its translation is CASSGPVGTGGKGGANVLTF.

The V gene is TRBV4-1, the J gene TRBJ2-7, with D tentatively TRBD1 (5 bases). V gave up 3 bases and J gave up 2 bases, with 8 bases separating them. The CDR3 is 13 amino acids. The germline CDR1 and CDR2 sequences are MGHRA and YSYEKL. This chain's CDR3 is CASSHDRTYEQYF. In nucleotides, the CDR3 is TGCGCCAGCAGCCATGACAGAACCTACGAGCAGTACTTC.

The chain uses TRBV7-9 and TRBJ1-4, with D possibly TRBD1 on 5 matching bases. Trimming shortened V by 0 bases and J by 6 bases, and 14 bases separated the two germline ends. CDR3 length: 16 amino acids. The germline CDR1 and CDR2 sequences are SEHNR and FQNEAQ (reference sequence). In DNA form, the CDR3 reads TGTGCCAGCAGCTTAGCGATCGGACACAAGGATGAAAAACTGTTTTTT. Translating it yields CASSLAIGHKDEKLFF.

V and J are TRBV7-9 and TRBJ2-5; 9 positions agree with TRBD2. V gave up 0 bases and J gave up 13 bases; unmatched junction bases: 9. Germline CDR1 SEHNR, CDR2 FQNEAQ (reference sequence). This CDR3 contains 14 residues. The CDR3: CASSLAGLAQQPYF. CDR3 in DNA: TGTGCCAGCAGCTTAGCCGGACTAGCGCAGCAACCGTACTTC.

A remark on this clone: This CDR3 is also generated by other DNA sequences in the sample. V and J are TRBV5-1 and TRBJ2-7; 8 bases are shared with TRBD1. V dropped 2 bases and J dropped 3; count of bases not matched to a gene: 4. CDR1 is SGHRS, CDR2 YFSETQ, per germline. The CDR3 totals 14 residues. CDR3 in amino acids: CASSLGTGGYEQYF. In nucleotides, the CDR3 is TGCGCCAGCAGCTTAGGGACAGGTGGCTACGAGCAGTACTTC.

The chain is built from TRBV4-1 and TRBJ2-1; D perhaps matches TRBD2 (5 bases). The CDR3 extends over 15 amino acids. Germline-derived CDR1 and CDR2 are MGHRA and YSYEKL. The ends were cut back, 1 base at V and 8 bases at J, with 15 bases in the middle. CDR3 sequence reads: CASSQGPGNVDEQFF. In DNA form, the CDR3 reads TGCGCCAGCAGCCAAGGACCCGGGAACGTCGATGAGCAGTTCTTC.

This chain connects TRBV6-1 to TRBJ2-5; 11 positions match TRBD2. This CDR3 has 14 residues. The ends lost 4 bases at V and 2 bases at J; junction bases unmatched: 0. Germline values: CDR1 MNHNS, CDR2 SASEGT. The CDR3 sequence: CASSGTSGQETQYF. The CDR3 nucleotides read TGTGCCAGCAGTGGGACTAGCGGGCAAGAGACCCAGTACTTC.

The chain combines TRBV7-8 with TRBJ2-7; a weak D match, TRBD1 (5 bases). V shed 1 base and J shed 12 bases, with 10 bases lying between them. The germline V gene encodes CDR1 SGHVS and CDR2 FQNEAQ. The CDR3 is 11 residues long. The CDR3 is CASSLGGIPYF. The CDR3 DNA reads TGTGCCAGCAGCTTAGGGGGCATCCCGTACTTC.

The rearrangement uses TRBV18 and TRBJ1-2; D possibly corresponds to TRBD1 (5 bases). V dropped 2 bases and J dropped 4 bases, with 14 bases sitting between them. There are 15 residues in the CDR3. Germline CDR1 is KGHSH and CDR2 is LQKENI. This CDR3 is CASSPGQGPLYGYTF. The CDR3 DNA follows: TGTGCCAGCTCACCAGGTCAGGGCCCTCTCTATGGCTACACCTTC.

The chain joins TRBV27 to TRBJ2-3; D call uncertain. Germline V gene lookup returns CDR1 MNHEY and CDR2 SMNVEV (reference sequence). This CDR3 is 13 amino acids long. Trimming removed 3 bases from V and 3 bases from J, with 7 bases in between. CDR3 amino acids: CASSLLGTDTQYF. The DNA of the CDR3 is TGTGCCAGCAGTTTGCTAGGAACAGATACGCAGTATTTT.

The gene calls are TRBV2 and TRBJ2-7; the D gene is possibly TRBD2 (6 bases). The CDR3 contains 13 residues. Germline V lookup: CDR1 SNHLY, CDR2 FYNNEI. V was trimmed by 7 bases and J by 1 base, leaving 11 bases between them. CDR3 coding DNA: TGTGCCAGCACGGGGACTCTTTCCTACGAGCAGTACTTC. This translates into CASTGTLSYEQYF.

The V call is TRBV25-1, the J call TRBJ2-7, with D possibly being TRBD2 (5 bases). This CDR3 region has 12 residues. The germline CDR1 and CDR2 sequences are MGHDK and SYGVNS. Trimming took off 4 bases at V and 3 bases at J, with 7 bases between the two ends. The CDR3 sequence: CASSATSYEQYF. In nucleotides, the CDR3 is TGTGCCAGCAGTGCCACTAGCTACGAGCAGTACTTC.

The gene calls are TRBV7-2 and TRBJ1-1, with TRBD1 matching 9 bases. Germline trimming cut 3 bases from V and 5 bases from J; bases unmatched to any gene: 4. Per germline, CDR1 SGHTA and CDR2 FQGNSA. The CDR3 totals 14 residues. CDR3 bases: TGTGCCAGCAGCTTCCGGGACAGGGTAACTGAAGCTTTCTTT. This encodes CASSFRDRVTEAFF.

V gene TRBV29-1 combines with J gene TRBJ2-1; 10 bases are shared with TRBD1. The V and J ends lost 7 bases and 6 bases, in that order; junction bases with no gene match: 6. The length of the CDR3 is 13 residues. Germline CDR1 is SQVTM and CDR2 is ANQGSEA. The CDR3 DNA reads as TGCAGCGCCCGGACAGGGGGGATCAATGAGCAGTTCTTC. Its translation is CSARTGGINEQFF.

The chain combines TRBV30 with TRBJ2-1; 15 nucleotides agree with TRBD2. With V trimmed by 2 bases and J by 5 bases, 13 bases remained unmatched. This CDR3 contains 19 residues. Germline values: CDR1 GTSNPN, CDR2 SVGIG (reference sequence). The CDR3 coding sequence is TGTGCCTGGAGTCCGGACATCAGGACTAGCGGGAGGGCCCACAATGAGCAGTTCTTC. This encodes CAWSPDIRTSGRAHNEQFF.

This sequence joins TRBV29-1 and TRBJ2-3; 7 nucleotides match TRBD2. Losses at the gene ends were 5 bases for V and 1 base for J; bases not matched to a gene: 15. CDR3 length: 17 amino acids. CDR1 is SQVTM, CDR2 ANQGSEA, per germline. CDR3: CSVRGAGDESGTDTQYF. The CDR3 nucleotides are TGCAGCGTTCGGGGCGCGGGAGATGAATCGGGCACAGATACGCAGTATTTT.

The chain joins TRBV5-8 to TRBJ1-6; D is perhaps TRBD1 (6 bases). Trimming stripped 1 base from V and 7 bases from J, with 15 bases between. Germline V lookup: CDR1 SGHTS, CDR2 YDEGEE. The CDR3 has 16 amino acids. DNA for the CDR3: TGTGCCAGCAGCTTGTACTTGGGGGCGCGGAATTCACCCCTCCACTTT. This gives the protein CASSLYLGARNSPLHF.

The J gene is TRBJ2-3, the V gene TRBV5-1, with 10 bases lining up with TRBD2. The CDR3 is 16 amino acids. With V trimmed by 4 bases and J by 2 bases, 7 bases remained unmatched. Germline V gene data show CDR1 as SGHRS and CDR2 as YFSETQ. CDR3 nucleotides: TGCGCCAGCAGCATCGGAGGGACTAGCGACACAGATACGCAGTATTTT. Its translation is CASSIGGTSDTDTQYF. Filled out from reference TRBV5-1 and TRBJ2-3, the complete variable domain reads KAGVTQTPRYLIKTRGQQVTLSCSPISGHRSVSWYQQTPGQGLQFLFEYFSETQRNKGNFPGRFSGRQFSNSRSEMNVSTLELGDSALYLCASSIGGTSDTDTQYFGPGTRLTVL.

The gene calls are TRBV27 and TRBJ2-4, with TRBD1 matching over 7 bases. Germline V gene data show CDR1 as MNHEY and CDR2 as SMNVEV (reference sequence). V gave up 5 bases and J gave up 11 bases; unmatched junction bases: 12. The CDR3 length is 14 residues. The CDR3, as DNA: TGTGCCAGCAGTGCACGAGGGACAGCCGCTTTTCAGTACTTC. This sequence encodes CASSARGTAAFQYF.

The V and J genes are TRBV7-3 and TRBJ2-5; 7 bases line up with TRBD2. The CDR3 sequence is 15 residues long. Germline lookup yields CDR1 SGHTA and CDR2 FQGTGA. V shed 2 bases, J shed 4 bases, and the junction held 7 bases outside the gene matches. This CDR3 reads CASSLLAGVGETQYF. The CDR3, as DNA: TGTGCCAGCAGCTTACTGGCGGGAGTAGGAGAGACCCAGTACTTC. The whole variable domain, remainder taken from reference TRBV7-3 and TRBJ2-5, is GAGVSQTPSNKVTEKGKYVELRCDPISGHTALYWYRQSLGQGPEFLIYFQGTGAADDSGLPNDRFFAVRPEGSVSTLKIQRTERGDSAVYLCASSLLAGVGETQYFGPGTRLLVL.

As DNA, the CDR3 is TGCAGCGTTTGGGCCGGTGAGCAGTTCTTC. It codes for CSVWAGEQFF. The V gene is TRBV29-1, the J gene TRBJ2-1, with D unresolved. The CDR3 contains 10 residues. Between the trimmed V and J ends, which lost 5 bases and 9 bases, there was a span of 8 bases. From germline, CDR1 is SQVTM and CDR2 ANQGSEA.

The genes are TRBV9 and TRBJ2-1; 7 bases are a match to TRBD2. This CDR3 has 13 residues. Germline V gene data show CDR1 as SGDLS and CDR2 as YYNGEE. J gave up 9 bases and V 3 bases, and 6 bases lay outside the gene matches. The CDR3 DNA reads as TGTGCCAGCAGCGGACTAGCAGCGGGTGAGCAGTTCTTC. Translating it yields CASSGLAAGEQFF.

Notes on this clone: Other nucleotide sequences from this sample produce the same CDR3. The V and J genes are TRBV6-1 and TRBJ2-7, with a weak D call TRBD1 (6 bases). The germline V gene encodes CDR1 MNHNS and CDR2 SASEGT. The CDR3 runs 13 residues. V lost 2 bases to trimming and J lost 3 bases, with 8 bases between them. CDR3 in amino acids: CASSERQVYEQYF. As DNA, the CDR3 is TGTGCCAGCAGTGAACGACAGGTCTACGAGCAGTACTTC.

This chain connects TRBV28 to TRBJ2-7; perhaps TRBD2 as D (6 bases). The CDR3 is 14 amino acids. CDR1 and CDR2 (germline): MDHEN, SYDVKM. V dropped 10 bases and J dropped 4 bases, with 20 bases sitting between them. CDR3 amino acids: CATFGGLHNYEQYF. The CDR3 DNA reads TGTGCCACCTTCGGGGGACTTCACAATTACGAGCAGTACTTC.

The V gene is TRBV19, the J gene TRBJ1-5, with unresolved D. Trimming shortened V by 10 bases and J by 7 bases, and 14 bases separated the two germline ends. Per germline, CDR1 LNHDA and CDR2 SQIVND (reference sequence). This CDR3 comprises 12 residues. CDR3 DNA sequence: TGTGCCACCCGCATTGGAGGACAGCCCCAGCATTTT. Its protein is CATRIGGQPQHF.

J is TRBJ2-1 and V is TRBV21-1; TRBD2 was called by the table and not checked on the DNA. TRBV21-1 is described as a pseudogene. This CDR3 comprises 15 residues. CDR3 region: CAGPSGLAVDNEQFF. In nucleotides, the CDR3 is TGTGCCGGACCTTCGGGACTAGCGGTGGACAATGAGCAGTTCTTC.

CDR3 sequence (DNA): TGTGCCAGCAGCCCGCGACAGGGGGCGCCGGACACTGAAGCTTTCTTT. Its translation: CASSPRQGAPDTEAFF. V is TRBV11-2 and J is TRBJ1-1; 10 nucleotides agree with TRBD1. V dropped 5 bases and J dropped 3; count of bases not matched to a gene: 9. Germline V gives CDR1 SGHAT, CDR2 FQNNGV. The CDR3 is 16 residues long.

The V call is TRBV6-6, the J call TRBJ1-2; unclear D gene. From germline, CDR1 is MNHNY and CDR2 SVGAGI (reference sequence). The CDR3 totals 11 residues. The V and J ends lost 4 bases and 8 bases respectively, with 8 bases between them. CDR3 protein: CASSSGRGYTF. DNA of the CDR3: TGTGCCAGCAGTTCCGGGAGGGGCTACACCTTC.

V gene TRBV5-1 combines with J gene TRBJ2-2; D may be TRBD2 (6 bases). This CDR3 spans 15 amino acids. V was clipped by 4 bases and J by 4 bases, with 14 bases between them. Looked up from germline, CDR1 is SGHRS and CDR2 is YFSETQ. The CDR3 region has the DNA TGCGCCAGCAGCCCCCTCGGGGGAGGCACCGGGGAGCTGTTTTTT. It encodes CASSPLGGGTGELFF.